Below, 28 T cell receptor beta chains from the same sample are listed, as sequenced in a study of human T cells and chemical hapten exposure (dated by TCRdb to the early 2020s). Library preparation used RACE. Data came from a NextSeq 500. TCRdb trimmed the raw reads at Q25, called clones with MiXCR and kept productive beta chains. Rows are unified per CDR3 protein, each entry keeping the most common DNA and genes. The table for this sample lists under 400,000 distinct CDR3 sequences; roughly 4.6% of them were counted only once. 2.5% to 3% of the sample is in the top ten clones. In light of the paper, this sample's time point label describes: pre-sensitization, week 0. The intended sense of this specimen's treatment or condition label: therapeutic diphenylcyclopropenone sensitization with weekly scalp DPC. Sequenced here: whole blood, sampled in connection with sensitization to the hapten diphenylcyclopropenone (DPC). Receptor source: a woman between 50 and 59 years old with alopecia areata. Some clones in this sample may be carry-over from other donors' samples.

The CDR3 here is CASSRESWPGEAFF. The CDR3 DNA reads as TGTGCCAGCAGCCGGGAGTCCTGGCCGGGGGAAGCTTTCTTT. J is TRBJ1-1 and V is TRBV2; unclear D gene. The V gene's germline CDR1 is SNHLY and CDR2 FYNNEI. The CDR3 sequence is 14 residues long. Trimming took 6 bases from V and 8 from J, leaving 19 bases between them.

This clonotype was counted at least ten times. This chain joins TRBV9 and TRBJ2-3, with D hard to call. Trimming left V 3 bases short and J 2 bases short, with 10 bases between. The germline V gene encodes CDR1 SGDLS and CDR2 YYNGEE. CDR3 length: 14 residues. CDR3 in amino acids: CASSGVIFTDTQYF. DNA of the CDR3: TGTGCCAGCAGCGGGGTGATTTTCACAGATACGCAGTATTTT.

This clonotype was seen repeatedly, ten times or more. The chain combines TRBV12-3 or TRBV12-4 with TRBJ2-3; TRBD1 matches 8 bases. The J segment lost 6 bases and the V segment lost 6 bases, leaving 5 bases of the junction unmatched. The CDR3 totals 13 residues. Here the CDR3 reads CASSRDRQDTQYF. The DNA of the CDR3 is TGTGCCAGCAGCAGGGACAGGCAGGATACGCAGTATTTT.

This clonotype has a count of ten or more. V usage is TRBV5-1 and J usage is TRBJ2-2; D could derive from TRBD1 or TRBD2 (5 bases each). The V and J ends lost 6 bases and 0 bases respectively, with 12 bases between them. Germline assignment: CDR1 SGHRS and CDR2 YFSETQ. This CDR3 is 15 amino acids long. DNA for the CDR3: TGCGCCAGCACCTGGGGGAATCCGAACACCGGGGAGCTGTTTTTT. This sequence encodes CASTWGNPNTGELFF.

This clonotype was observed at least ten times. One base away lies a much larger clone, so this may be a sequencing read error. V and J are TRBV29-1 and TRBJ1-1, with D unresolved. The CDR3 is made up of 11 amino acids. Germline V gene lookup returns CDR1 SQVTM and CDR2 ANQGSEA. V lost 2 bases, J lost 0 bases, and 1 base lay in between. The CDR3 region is CSVEMNTEAFF. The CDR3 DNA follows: TGCAGCGTTGAAATGAACACTGAAGCTTTCTTT.

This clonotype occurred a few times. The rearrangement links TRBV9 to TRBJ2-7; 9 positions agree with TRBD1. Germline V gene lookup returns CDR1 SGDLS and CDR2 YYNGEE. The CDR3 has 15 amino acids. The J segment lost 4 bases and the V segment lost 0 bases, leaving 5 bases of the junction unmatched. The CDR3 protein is CASSVGGQGTYEQYF. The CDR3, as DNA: TGTGCCAGCAGCGTAGGGGGACAGGGAACGTACGAGCAGTACTTC.

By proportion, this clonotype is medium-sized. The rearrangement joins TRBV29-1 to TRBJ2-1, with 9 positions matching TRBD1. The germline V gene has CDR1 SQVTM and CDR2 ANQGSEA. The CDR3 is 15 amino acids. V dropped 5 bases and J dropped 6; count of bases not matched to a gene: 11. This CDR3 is CSVQYGTGSGNEQFF. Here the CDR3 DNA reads TGCAGCGTTCAATATGGGACAGGGTCGGGCAATGAGCAGTTCTTC.

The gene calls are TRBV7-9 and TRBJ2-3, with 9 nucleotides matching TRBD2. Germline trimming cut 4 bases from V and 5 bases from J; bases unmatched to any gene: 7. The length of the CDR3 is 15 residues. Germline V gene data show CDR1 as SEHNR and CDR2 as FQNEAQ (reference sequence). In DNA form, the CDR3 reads TGTGCCAGCAGCTCCCTAGCGGGGCGTGTAGATACGCAGTATTTT. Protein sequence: CASSSLAGRVDTQYF.

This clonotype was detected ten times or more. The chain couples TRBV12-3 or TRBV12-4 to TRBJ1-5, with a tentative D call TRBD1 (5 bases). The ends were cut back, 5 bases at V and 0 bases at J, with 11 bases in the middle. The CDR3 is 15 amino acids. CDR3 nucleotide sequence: TGTGCCAGCAGTGAGGGACCAAATAGCAATCAGCCCCAGCATTTT. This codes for CASSEGPNSNQPQHF.

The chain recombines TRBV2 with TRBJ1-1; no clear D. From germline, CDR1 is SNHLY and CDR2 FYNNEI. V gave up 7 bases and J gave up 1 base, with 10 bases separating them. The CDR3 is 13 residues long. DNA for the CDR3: TGTGCCAGCAACCTGGCAGCGAACACTGAAGCTTTCTTT. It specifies CASNLAANTEAFF.

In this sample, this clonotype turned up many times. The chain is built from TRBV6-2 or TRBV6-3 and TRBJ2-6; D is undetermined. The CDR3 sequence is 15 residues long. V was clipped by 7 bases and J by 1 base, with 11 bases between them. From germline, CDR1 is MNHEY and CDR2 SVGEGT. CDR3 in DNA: TGTGCCAGCACCCTGACCGCTTCTGGGGCCAACGTCCTGACTTTC. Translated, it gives CASTLTASGANVLTF.

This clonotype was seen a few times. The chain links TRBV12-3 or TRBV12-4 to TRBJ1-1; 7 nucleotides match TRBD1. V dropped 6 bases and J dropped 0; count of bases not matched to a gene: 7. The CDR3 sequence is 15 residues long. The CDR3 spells CASRTKDRVNTEAFF. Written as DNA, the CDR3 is TGTGCCAGCAGGACAAAAGACAGGGTGAACACTGAAGCTTTCTTT.

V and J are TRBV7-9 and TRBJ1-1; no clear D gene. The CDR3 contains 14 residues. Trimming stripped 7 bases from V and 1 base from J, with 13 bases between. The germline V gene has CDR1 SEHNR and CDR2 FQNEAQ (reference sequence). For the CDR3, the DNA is TGTGCCAGCACCCCCGCGGATACGAACACTGAAGCTTTCTTT. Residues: CASTPADTNTEAFF.

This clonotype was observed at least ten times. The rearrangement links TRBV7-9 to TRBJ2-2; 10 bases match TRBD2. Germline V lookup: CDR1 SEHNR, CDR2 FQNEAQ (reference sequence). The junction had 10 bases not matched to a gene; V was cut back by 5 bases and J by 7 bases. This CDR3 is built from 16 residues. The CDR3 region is CASSPSSGRFVGELFF. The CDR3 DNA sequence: TGTGCCAGCAGCCCATCTAGCGGGAGATTCGTCGGGGAGCTGTTTTTT.

This CDR3 is CASRSGQGVPGELFF. As DNA, the CDR3 is TGTGCCAGCAGATCGGGACAGGGCGTTCCCGGGGAGCTGTTTTTT. The J gene is TRBJ2-2, the V gene TRBV27; 9 positions agree with TRBD1. CDR1 is MNHEY, CDR2 SMNVEV, per germline (reference sequence). The CDR3 has 15 residues. V was clipped by 6 bases and J by 6 bases; unmatched bases: 8.

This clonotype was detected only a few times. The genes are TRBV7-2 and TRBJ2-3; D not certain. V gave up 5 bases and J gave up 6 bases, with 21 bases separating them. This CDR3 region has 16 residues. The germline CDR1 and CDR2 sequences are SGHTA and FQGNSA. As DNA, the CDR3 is TGTGCCAGCAGCCCGCTCGGCGGATCCTTTTTGGATACGCAGTATTTT. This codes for CASSPLGGSFLDTQYF.

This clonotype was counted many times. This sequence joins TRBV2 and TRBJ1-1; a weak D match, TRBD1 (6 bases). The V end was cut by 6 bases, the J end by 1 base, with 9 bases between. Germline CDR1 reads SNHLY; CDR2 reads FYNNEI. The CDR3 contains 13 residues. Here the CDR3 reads CASRGHANTEAFF. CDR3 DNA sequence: TGTGCCAGCAGGGGACACGCGAACACTGAAGCTTTCTTT.

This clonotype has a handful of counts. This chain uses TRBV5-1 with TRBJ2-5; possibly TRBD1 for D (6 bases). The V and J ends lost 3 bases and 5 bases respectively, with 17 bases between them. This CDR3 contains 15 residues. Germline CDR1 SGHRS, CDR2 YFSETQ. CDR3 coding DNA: TGCGCCAGCAGCTCAGGGGTCTCTCTTGAGGAGACCCAGTACTTC. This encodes CASSSGVSLEETQYF.

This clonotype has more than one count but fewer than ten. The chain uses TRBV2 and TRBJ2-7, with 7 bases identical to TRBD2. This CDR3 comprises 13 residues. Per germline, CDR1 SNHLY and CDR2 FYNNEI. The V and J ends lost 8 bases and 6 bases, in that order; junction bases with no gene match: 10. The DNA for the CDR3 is TGTGCCAGCGGCCCCCAGCGGGGCAGCGAGCAGTACTTC. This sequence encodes CASGPQRGSEQYF.

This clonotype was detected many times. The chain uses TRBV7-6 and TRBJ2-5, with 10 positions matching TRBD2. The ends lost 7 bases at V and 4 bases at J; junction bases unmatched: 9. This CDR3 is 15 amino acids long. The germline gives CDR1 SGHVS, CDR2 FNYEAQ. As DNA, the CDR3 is TGTGCCAGCATCCCGGTTCTAGCGGGAGTAGAGACCCAGTACTTC. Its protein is CASIPVLAGVETQYF.

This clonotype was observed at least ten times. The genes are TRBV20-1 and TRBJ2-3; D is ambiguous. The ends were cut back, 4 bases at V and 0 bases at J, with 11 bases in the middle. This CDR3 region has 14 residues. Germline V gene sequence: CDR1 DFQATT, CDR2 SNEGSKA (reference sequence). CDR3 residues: CSANKDTSTDTQYF. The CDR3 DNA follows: TGCAGTGCTAACAAAGACACAAGCACAGATACGCAGTATTTT.

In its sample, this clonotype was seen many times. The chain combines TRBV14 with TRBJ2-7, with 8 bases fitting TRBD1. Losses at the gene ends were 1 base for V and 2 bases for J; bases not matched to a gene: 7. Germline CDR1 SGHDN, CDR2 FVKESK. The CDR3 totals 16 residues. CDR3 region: CASSQGSLRGPYEQYF. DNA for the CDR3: TGTGCCAGCAGCCAAGGCTCTCTCAGGGGGCCCTACGAGCAGTACTTC. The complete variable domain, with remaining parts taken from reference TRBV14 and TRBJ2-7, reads EAGVTQFPSHSVIEKGQTVTLRCDPISGHDNLYWYRRVMGKEIKFLLHFVKESKQDESGMPNNRFLAERTGGTYSTLKVQPAELEDSGVYFCASSQGSLRGPYEQYFGPGTRLTVT.

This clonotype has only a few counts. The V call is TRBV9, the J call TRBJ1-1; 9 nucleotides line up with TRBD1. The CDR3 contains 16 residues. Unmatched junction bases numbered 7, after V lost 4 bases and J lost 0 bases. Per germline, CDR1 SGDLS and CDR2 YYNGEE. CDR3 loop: CASSPRTGDVNTEAFF. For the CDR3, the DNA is TGTGCCAGCAGCCCCCGGACAGGGGACGTGAACACTGAAGCTTTCTTT.

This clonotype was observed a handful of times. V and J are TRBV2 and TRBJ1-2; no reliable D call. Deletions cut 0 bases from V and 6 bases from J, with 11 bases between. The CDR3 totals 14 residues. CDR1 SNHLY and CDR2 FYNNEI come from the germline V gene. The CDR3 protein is CASSEALRGNGYTF. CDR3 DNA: TGTGCCAGCAGTGAAGCGCTTCGAGGGAATGGCTACACCTTC. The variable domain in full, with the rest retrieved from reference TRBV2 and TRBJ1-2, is EPEVTQTPSHQVTQMGQEVILRCVPISNHLYFYWYRQILGQKVEFLVSFYNNEISEKSEIFDDQFSVERPDGSNFTLKIRSTKLEDSAMYFCASSEALRGNGYTFGSGTRLTVV.

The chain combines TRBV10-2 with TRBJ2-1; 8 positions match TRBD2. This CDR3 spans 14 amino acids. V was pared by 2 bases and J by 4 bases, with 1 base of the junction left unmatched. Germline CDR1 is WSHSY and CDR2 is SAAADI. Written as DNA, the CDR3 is TGCGCCAGCAGTGAGCGGGGGGGTTACAATGAGCAGTTCTTC. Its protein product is CASSERGGYNEQFF.

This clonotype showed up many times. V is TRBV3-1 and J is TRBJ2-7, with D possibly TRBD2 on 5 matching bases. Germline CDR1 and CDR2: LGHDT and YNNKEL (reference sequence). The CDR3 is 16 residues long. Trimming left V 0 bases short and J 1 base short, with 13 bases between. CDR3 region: CASSQELGRLSYEQYF. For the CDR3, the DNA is TGTGCCAGCAGCCAAGAGTTGGGGAGACTTTCCTACGAGCAGTACTTC.

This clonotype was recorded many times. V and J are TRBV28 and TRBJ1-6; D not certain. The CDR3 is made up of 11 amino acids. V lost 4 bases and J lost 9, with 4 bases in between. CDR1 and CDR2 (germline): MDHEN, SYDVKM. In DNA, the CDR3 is TGTGCCAGCAGTTCGAGTTCACCCCTCCACTTT. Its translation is CASSSSSPLHF. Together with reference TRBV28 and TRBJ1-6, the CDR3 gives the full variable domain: DVKVTQSSRYLVKRTGEKVFLECVQDMDHENMFWYRQDPGLGLRLIYFSYDVKMKEKGDIPEGYSVSREKKERFSLILESASTNQTSMYLCASSSSSPLHFGNGTRLTVT.

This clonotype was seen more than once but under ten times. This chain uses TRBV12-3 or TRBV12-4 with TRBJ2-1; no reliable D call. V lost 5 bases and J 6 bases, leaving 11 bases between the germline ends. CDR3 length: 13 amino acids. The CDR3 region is CASSIGPPNEQFF. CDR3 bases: TGTGCCAGCAGTATCGGACCTCCCAATGAGCAGTTCTTC.